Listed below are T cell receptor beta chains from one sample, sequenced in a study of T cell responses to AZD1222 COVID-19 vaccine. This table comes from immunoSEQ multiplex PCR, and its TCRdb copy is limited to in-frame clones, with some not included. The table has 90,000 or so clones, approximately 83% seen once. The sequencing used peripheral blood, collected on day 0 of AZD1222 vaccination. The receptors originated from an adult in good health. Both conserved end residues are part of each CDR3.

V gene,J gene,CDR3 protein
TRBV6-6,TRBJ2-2,CASRVLWNTGELFF
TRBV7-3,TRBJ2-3,CASSQWTSGTTDTQYF
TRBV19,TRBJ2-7,CASSIRDSHYEQYF
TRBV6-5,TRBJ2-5,CASSLDRSQETQYF
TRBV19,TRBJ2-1,CATLTGPYNEQFF
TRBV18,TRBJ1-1,CASSPPTYTEAFF
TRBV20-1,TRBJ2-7,CSASSRGRLEQYF
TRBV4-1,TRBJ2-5,CASRGLAGARETQYF
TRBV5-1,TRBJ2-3,CASTDITDTQYF
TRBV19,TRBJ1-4,CASSIKQGSNEKLFF
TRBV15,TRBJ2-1,CATSLQGAPYNEQFF
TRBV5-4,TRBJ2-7,CASGDRDSYEQYF
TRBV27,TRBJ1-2,CASSLWAGQHQGYTF
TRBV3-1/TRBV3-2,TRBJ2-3,CASSGGTSRNTDTQYF
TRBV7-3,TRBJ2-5,CASSPLGGRVWTQYF
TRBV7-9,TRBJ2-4,CASRPPHRMDKNIQYF
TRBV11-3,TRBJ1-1,CASSLDHNTEAFF
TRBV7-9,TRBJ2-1,CASSLAAGEITYNEQFF
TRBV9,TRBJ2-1,CASSPSGVYNEQFF
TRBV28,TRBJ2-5,CASSLPGTETQYF
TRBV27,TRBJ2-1,CASSPTSGMYNEQFF
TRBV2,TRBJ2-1,CASSETSPYNEQFF
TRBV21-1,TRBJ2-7,CASSSREDRTYEQYF
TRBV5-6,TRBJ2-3,CASSPRTPSSTDTQYF
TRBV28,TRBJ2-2,CASSYRVNFPGELFF
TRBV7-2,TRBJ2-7,CASSLDRGRSEQYF
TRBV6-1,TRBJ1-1,CASSEFKGAFF
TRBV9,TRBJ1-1,CASSPTTEAFF
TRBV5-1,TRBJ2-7,CASSSSTGKSSYEQYF
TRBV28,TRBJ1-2,CASSSPPGRLGNYGYTF
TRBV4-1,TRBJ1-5,CASSQEETGGWQPQHF
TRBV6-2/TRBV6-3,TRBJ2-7,CASSYSQGALDEQYF
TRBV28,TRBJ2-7,CASRDPRGGVGEQYF
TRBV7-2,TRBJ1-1,CASSLESHTEAFF
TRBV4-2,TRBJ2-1,CASSQPGLAGEGEQFF
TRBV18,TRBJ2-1,CASSPRGLQSGDEQFF
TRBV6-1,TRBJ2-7,CASSETSGNLRDF
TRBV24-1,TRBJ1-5,CATSVGHSNQPQHF
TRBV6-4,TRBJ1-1,CASSEGPGQGNRGAFF
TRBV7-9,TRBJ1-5,CASSQGGDQPQHF
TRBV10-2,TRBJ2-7,CASRLAGQDEQYF
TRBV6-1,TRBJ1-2,CASSARTGDLNYGYTF
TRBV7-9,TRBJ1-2,CASSLDIANYGYTF
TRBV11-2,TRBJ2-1,CASSLRDHSYNEQFF